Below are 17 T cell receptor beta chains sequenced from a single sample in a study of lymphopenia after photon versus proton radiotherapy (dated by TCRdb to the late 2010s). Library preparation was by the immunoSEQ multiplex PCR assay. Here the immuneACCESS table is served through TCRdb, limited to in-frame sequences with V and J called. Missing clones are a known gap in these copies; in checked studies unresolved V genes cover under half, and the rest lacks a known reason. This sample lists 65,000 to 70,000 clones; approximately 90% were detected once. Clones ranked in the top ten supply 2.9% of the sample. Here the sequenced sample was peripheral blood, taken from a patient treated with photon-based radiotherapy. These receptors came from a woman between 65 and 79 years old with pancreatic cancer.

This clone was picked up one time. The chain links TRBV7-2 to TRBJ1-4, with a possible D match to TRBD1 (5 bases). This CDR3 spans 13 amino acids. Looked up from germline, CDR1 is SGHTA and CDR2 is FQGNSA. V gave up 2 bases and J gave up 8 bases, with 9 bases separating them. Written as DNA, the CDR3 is TGTGCCAGCAGCTTACGCAGGGCGGAAAAACTGTTTTTT. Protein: CASSLRRAEKLFF.

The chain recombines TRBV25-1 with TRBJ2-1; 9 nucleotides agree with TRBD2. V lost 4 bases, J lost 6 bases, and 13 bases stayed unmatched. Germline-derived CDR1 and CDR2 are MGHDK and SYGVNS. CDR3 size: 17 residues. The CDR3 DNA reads TGTGCCAGCAGTGCACCCCTCGGAGCGGGAGGCTTCAATGAGCAGTTCTTC. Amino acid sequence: CASSAPLGAGGFNEQFF.

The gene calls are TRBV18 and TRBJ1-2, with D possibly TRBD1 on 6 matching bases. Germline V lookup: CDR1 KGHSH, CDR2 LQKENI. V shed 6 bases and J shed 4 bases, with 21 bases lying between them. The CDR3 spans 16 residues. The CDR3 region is CASSPEGGGLGYGYTF. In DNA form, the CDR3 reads TGTGCCAGCTCGCCTGAGGGTGGGGGCCTTGGCTATGGCTACACCTTC.

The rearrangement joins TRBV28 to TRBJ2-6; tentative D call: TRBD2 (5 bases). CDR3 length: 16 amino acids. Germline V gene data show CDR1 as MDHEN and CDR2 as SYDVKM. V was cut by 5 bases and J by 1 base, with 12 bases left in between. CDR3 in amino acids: CASSSGPPSGANVLTF. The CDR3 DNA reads TGTGCCAGCAGTAGCGGACCACCTTCTGGGGCCAACGTCCTGACTTTC.

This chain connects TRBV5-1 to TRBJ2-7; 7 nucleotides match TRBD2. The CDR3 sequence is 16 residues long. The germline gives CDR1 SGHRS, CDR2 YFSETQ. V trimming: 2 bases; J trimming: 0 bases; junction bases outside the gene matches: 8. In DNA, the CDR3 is TGCGCCAGCAGCTTAAGAGGGAGGGTTAGCTCCTACGAGCAGTACTTC. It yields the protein CASSLRGRVSSYEQYF. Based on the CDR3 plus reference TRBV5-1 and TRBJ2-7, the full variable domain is KAGVTQTPRYLIKTRGQQVTLSCSPISGHRSVSWYQQTPGQGLQFLFEYFSETQRNKGNFPGRFSGRQFSNSRSEMNVSTLELGDSALYLCASSLRGRVSSYEQYFGPGTRLTVT.

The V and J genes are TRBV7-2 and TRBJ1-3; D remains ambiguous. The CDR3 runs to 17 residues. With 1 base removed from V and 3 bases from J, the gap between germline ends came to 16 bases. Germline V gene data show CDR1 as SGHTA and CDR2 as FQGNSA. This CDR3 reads CASSLVTGRGIGNTIYF. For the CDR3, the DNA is TGTGCCAGCAGCTTAGTCACGGGGAGAGGGATTGGAAACACCATATATTTT.

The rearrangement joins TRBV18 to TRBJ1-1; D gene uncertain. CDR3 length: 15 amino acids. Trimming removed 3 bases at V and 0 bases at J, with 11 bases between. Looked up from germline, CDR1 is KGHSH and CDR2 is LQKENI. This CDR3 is CASSPLDGLNTEAFF. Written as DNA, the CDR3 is TGTGCCAGCTCACCTCTGGACGGATTGAACACTGAAGCTTTCTTT. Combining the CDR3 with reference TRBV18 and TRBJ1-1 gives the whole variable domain NAGVMQNPRHLVRRRGQEARLRCSPMKGHSHVYWYRQLPEEGLKFMVYLQKENIIDESGMPKERFSAEFPKEGPSILRIQQVVRGDSAAYFCASSPLDGLNTEAFFGQGTRLTVV.

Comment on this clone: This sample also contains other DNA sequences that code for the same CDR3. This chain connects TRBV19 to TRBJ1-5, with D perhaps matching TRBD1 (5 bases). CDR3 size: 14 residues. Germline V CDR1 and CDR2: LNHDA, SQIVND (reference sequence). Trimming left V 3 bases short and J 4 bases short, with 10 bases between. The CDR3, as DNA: TGTGCCAGTAGTATCGGGGCAGGGAATCAGCCCCAGCATTTT. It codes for CASSIGAGNQPQHF.

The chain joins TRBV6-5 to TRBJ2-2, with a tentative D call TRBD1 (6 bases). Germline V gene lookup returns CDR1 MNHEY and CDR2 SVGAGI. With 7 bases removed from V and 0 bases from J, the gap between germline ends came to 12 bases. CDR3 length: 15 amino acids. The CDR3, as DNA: TGTGCCAGCACCCTCGGGACACCGAACACCGGGGAGCTGTTTTTT. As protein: CASTLGTPNTGELFF.

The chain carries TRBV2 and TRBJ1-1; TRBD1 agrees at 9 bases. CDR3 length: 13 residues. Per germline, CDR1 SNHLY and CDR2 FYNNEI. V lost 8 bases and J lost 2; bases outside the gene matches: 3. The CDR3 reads CASEGQGNTEAFF. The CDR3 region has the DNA TGTGCCAGCGAGGGACAGGGAAACACTGAAGCTTTCTTT. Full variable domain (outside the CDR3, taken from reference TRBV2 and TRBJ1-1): EPEVTQTPSHQVTQMGQEVILRCVPISNHLYFYWYRQILGQKVEFLVSFYNNEISEKSEIFDDQFSVERPDGSNFTLKIRSTKLEDSAMYFCASEGQGNTEAFFGQGTRLTVV.

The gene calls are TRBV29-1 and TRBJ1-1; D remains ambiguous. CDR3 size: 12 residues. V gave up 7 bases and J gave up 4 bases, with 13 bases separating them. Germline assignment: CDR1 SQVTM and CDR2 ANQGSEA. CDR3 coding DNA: TGCAGCGCATCGTCTCCGATCACTGAAGCTTTCTTT. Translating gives CSASSPITEAFF. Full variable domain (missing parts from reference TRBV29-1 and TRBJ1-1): SAVISQKPSRDICQRGTSLTIQCQVDSQVTMMFWYRQQPGQSLTLIATANQGSEATYESGFVIDKFPISRPNLTFSTLTVSNMSPEDSSIYLCSASSPITEAFFGQGTRLTVV.

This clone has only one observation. DNA for the CDR3: TGTGCCAGCAGCCAAGGGTCTAGCGGGAGGGTCTATGAGCAGTTCTTC. The encoded protein is CASSQGSSGRVYEQFF. The V and J genes are TRBV7-8 and TRBJ2-1, with 12 bases fitting TRBD2. The CDR3 is made up of 16 amino acids. The V gene end was trimmed by 5 bases and the J gene end by 8 bases; junction bases not matched to a gene: 10. Germline CDR1 and CDR2: SGHVS and FQNEAQ.

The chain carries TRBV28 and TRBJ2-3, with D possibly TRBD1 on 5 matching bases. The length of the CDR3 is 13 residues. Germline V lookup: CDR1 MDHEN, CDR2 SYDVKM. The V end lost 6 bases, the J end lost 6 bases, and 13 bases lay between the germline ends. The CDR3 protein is CASRTQGSDTQYF. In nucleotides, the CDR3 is TGTGCCAGCAGGACCCAGGGTTCGGATACGCAGTATTTT.

The chain's CDR3 is CASSEAPANTGELFF. CDR3 sequence (DNA): TGTGCCAGCAGTGAAGCGCCGGCCAACACCGGGGAGCTGTTTTTT. The chain links TRBV2 to TRBJ2-2; no definite D call. Trimming took off 0 bases at V and 2 bases at J, with 7 bases between the two ends. This CDR3 comprises 15 residues. From germline, CDR1 is SNHLY and CDR2 FYNNEI.

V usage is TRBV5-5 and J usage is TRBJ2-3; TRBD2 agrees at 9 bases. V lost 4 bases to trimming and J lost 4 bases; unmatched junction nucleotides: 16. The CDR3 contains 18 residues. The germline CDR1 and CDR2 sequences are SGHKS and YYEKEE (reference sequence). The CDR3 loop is CASSNTGGRAIGSDTQYF. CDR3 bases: TGTGCCAGCAGCAACACGGGCGGGAGGGCCATCGGGTCAGATACGCAGTATTTT.

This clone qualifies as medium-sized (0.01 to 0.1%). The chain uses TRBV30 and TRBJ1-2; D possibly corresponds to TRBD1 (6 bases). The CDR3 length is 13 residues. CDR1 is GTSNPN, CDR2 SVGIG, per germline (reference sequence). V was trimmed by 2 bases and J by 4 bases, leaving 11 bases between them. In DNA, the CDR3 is TGTGCCTGGAGTCGGGACAAACCCTATGGCTACACCTTC. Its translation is CAWSRDKPYGYTF. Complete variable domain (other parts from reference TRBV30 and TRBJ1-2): SQTIHQWPATLVQPVGSPLSLECTVEGTSNPNLYWYRQAAGRGLQLLFYSVGIGQISSEVPQNLSASRPQDRQFILSSKKLLLSDSGFYLCAWSRDKPYGYTFGSGTRLTVV.

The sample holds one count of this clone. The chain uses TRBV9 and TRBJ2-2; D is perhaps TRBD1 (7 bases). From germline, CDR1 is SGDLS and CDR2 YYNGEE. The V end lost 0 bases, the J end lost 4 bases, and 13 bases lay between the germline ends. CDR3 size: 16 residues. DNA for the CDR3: TGTGCCAGCAGCGTAGTAGCCCAGGGGGGCACCGGGGAGCTGTTTTTT. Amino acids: CASSVVAQGGTGELFF.